A single sample gave rise to the 20 T cell receptor beta chains below, sequenced in a study of blood T cells in healthy people across ages. For the second PCR, which ran for about 6 to 11 cycles, a sample-barcoded 5' primer and a J-beta primer mix were used. TCRdb re-called the 5' RACE reads with MiXCR, one entry per CDR3 protein. The table records 650,000 to 800,000 distinct CDR3 sequences, under 45% of them present only once. The sample was blood. These receptor sequences come from a man in his fifties or sixties in good health.

The chain carries TRBV7-3 and TRBJ2-5, with TRBD1 as a possible D gene (6 bases). V lost 6 bases and J lost 2, with 13 bases in between. This CDR3 has 14 amino acids. The germline CDR1 and CDR2 sequences are SGHTA and FQGTGA. This chain's CDR3 is CASSPGQIQETQYF. In DNA form, the CDR3 reads TGTGCCAGCAGTCCGGGACAAATTCAAGAGACCCAGTACTTC.

This clonotype was detected only a few times. This sequence joins TRBV6-5 and TRBJ2-3; tentative D call: TRBD2 (5 bases). Germline loops: CDR1 MNHEY, CDR2 SVGAGI. CDR3 size: 15 residues. V lost 0 bases and J lost 2, with 9 bases in between. The CDR3 bases are TGTGCCAGCAGTTACTCCTCGGGGAACACAGATACGCAGTATTTT. Encoded protein: CASSYSSGNTDTQYF.

The chain links TRBV4-3 to TRBJ2-3; no firm D call. V was clipped by 0 bases and J by 3 bases, with 13 bases between them. This CDR3 contains 16 residues. Germline CDR1 is LGHNA and CDR2 is YSLEER. For the CDR3, the DNA is TGCGCCAGCAGCCAAGAGCCGAGCATTGGAACAGATACGCAGTATTTT. Translated, it gives CASSQEPSIGTDTQYF.

The rearrangement joins TRBV25-1 to TRBJ1-2; D not resolved. CDR3 size: 14 residues. V dropped 7 bases and J dropped 4 bases, with 16 bases sitting between them. The germline V gene encodes CDR1 MGHDK and CDR2 SYGVNS. CDR3 region: CASIKSGVFYGYTF. CDR3 DNA: TGTGCCAGCATTAAAAGCGGAGTTTTCTATGGCTACACCTTC.

This clonotype showed up just a few times. V and J are TRBV5-6 and TRBJ2-7, with D maybe TRBD1 (6 bases). The germline CDR1 and CDR2 sequences are SGHDT and YYEEEE. Trimming cost V 5 bases and J 0 bases, with 9 bases left between them. The CDR3 length is 13 residues. For the CDR3, the DNA is TGTGCCAGCAGGAGGGACACCTCCTACGAGCAGTACTTC. Encoded protein: CASRRDTSYEQYF.

In this sample, this clonotype turned up a few times. V is TRBV12-3 or TRBV12-4 and J is TRBJ1-4; D is perhaps TRBD1 (5 bases). Trimming removed 5 bases at V and 4 bases at J, with 14 bases between. CDR3 size: 15 residues. CDR3 sequence (DNA): TGTGCCAGCAGTCCCCAAGGCAGGGATAATGAAAAACTGTTTTTT. This codes for CASSPQGRDNEKLFF.

The chain joins TRBV4-3 to TRBJ1-5, with D unresolved. Trimming removed 1 base from V and 4 bases from J, with 11 bases in between. CDR3 length: 15 amino acids. The germline V gene has CDR1 LGHNA and CDR2 YSLEER. The CDR3: CASSQGSGTNQPQHF. The CDR3 coding sequence is TGCGCCAGCAGCCAAGGCAGCGGAACTAATCAGCCCCAGCATTTT.

The CDR3 here is CASGSVAGGMNTQYF. The DNA of the CDR3 is TGTGCCAGTGGGTCGGTTGCGGGGGGCATGAATACGCAGTATTTT. The V and J genes are TRBV7-9 and TRBJ2-3; 8 bases are a match to TRBD2. The trim removed 9 bases at V and 7 bases at J, leaving 15 bases unmatched. CDR1 and CDR2 from the germline V gene are SEHNR and FQNEAQ (reference sequence). The CDR3 contains 15 residues. Full variable domain (rest looked up from reference TRBV7-9 and TRBJ2-3): DTGVSQNPRHKITKRGQNVTFRCDPISEHNRLYWYRQTLGQGPEFLTYFQNEAQLEKSRLLSDRFSAERPKGSFSTLEIQRTEQGDSAMYLCASGSVAGGMNTQYFGPGTRLTVL.

A few counts support this clonotype. This chain uses TRBV20-1 with TRBJ2-7; TRBD1 agrees at 8 bases. Germline V gene sequence: CDR1 DFQATT, CDR2 SNEGSKA (reference sequence). After removal of 6 bases from V and 6 bases from J, the junction contained 7 bases not matched to a gene. The CDR3 is 12 amino acids. The CDR3 here is CSAQRDRSEQYF. In nucleotides, the CDR3 is TGCAGTGCCCAACGGGACAGGTCCGAGCAGTACTTC.

The chain combines TRBV7-2 with TRBJ2-3; D perhaps matches TRBD1 (5 bases). V shed 0 bases and J shed 6 bases, with 10 bases lying between them. This CDR3 region has 14 residues. CDR1 SGHTA and CDR2 FQGNSA come from the germline V gene. CDR3 in amino acids: CASSLALTADTQYF. The CDR3 region has the DNA TGTGCCAGCAGCTTAGCTTTGACAGCGGATACGCAGTATTTT.

This clonotype was detected once. The CDR3 nucleotides read TGTGCCATCAGTATGGGACAGGGTAGTCAGCCCCAGCATTTT. Its translation: CAISMGQGSQPQHF. V gene TRBV10-3 combines with J gene TRBJ1-5, with 9 bases identical to TRBD1. V gave up 5 bases and J gave up 6 bases; unmatched junction bases: 5. Germline assignment: CDR1 ENHRY and CDR2 SYGVKD. There are 14 residues in the CDR3.

This sequence joins TRBV6-5 and TRBJ2-1; D may be TRBD2 (5 bases). The V and J ends lost 7 bases and 6 bases respectively, with 16 bases between them. From germline, CDR1 is MNHEY and CDR2 SVGAGI. This CDR3 has 14 amino acids. The CDR3 DNA sequence: TGTGCCAGCACCTACTCCCCTGGGAGCAATGAGCAGTTCTTC. It codes for CASTYSPGSNEQFF.

The chain joins TRBV4-1 to TRBJ2-7; no firm D call. The length of the CDR3 is 16 residues. Germline-derived CDR1 and CDR2 are MGHRA and YSYEKL. The V end lost 0 bases, the J end lost 0 bases, and 12 bases lay between the germline ends. The CDR3 here is CASSQDGPGGSYEQYF. Written as DNA, the CDR3 is TGCGCCAGCAGCCAAGATGGGCCAGGCGGCTCCTACGAGCAGTACTTC.

V gene TRBV6-6 combines with J gene TRBJ1-1; no definite D call. V was clipped by 8 bases and J by 1 base, with 14 bases between them. The CDR3 sequence is 14 residues long. CDR1 MNHNY and CDR2 SVGAGI come from the germline V gene (reference sequence). CDR3: CASGSAEQNTEAFF. The CDR3, as DNA: TGTGCCAGCGGATCTGCGGAGCAGAACACTGAAGCTTTCTTT.

There are a few counts of this clonotype. The chain carries TRBV25-1 and TRBJ1-2; D is unresolved. V was pared by 2 bases and J by 4 bases, with 11 bases between. CDR1 is MGHDK, CDR2 SYGVNS, per germline. There are 14 residues in the CDR3. The CDR3 region is CASSEVGLSYGYTF. CDR3 coding DNA: TGTGCCAGCAGTGAAGTTGGCCTGAGCTATGGCTACACCTTC.

This clonotype appeared a few times. The chain couples TRBV6-5 to TRBJ2-5; TRBD1 aligns across 7 bases. Germline trimming cut 5 bases from V and 5 bases from J; bases unmatched to any gene: 8. The CDR3 extends over 14 amino acids. The germline CDR1 and CDR2 sequences are MNHEY and SVGAGI. Written as DNA, the CDR3 is TGTGCCAGCAGTACCCGGACAGGACGGGAGACCCAGTACTTC. This encodes CASSTRTGRETQYF.

A note on this clonotype: With a much larger clone just one base away, this may be a read error. The chain uses TRBV4-3 and TRBJ2-1; D may be TRBD1 (5 bases). Germline V CDR1 and CDR2: LGHNA, YSLEER. This CDR3 spans 12 amino acids. Trimming left V 8 bases short and J 10 bases short, with 15 bases between. As DNA, the CDR3 is TGCGCCAGCGGTATAGGGGTGGGGGAGCAGTTCTTC. It encodes CASGIGVGEQFF.

This clonotype was seen a handful of times. The gene calls are TRBV4-3 and TRBJ2-1; 7 bases match TRBD1. Germline trimming cut 0 bases from V and 4 bases from J; bases unmatched to any gene: 6. Germline-derived CDR1 and CDR2 are LGHNA and YSLEER. This CDR3 region has 16 residues. For the CDR3, the DNA is TGCGCCAGCAGCCAAGAACCGGGACAGAGTTACAATGAGCAGTTCTTC. Residues: CASSQEPGQSYNEQFF.

The CDR3 is CASSLLSLGGKGTEQYF. In DNA form, the CDR3 reads TGTGCCAGCAGTTTACTCTCTTTGGGGGGAAAGGGGACAGAGCAGTACTTC. The genes are TRBV27 and TRBJ2-4, with D possibly matching TRBD1 (7 bases). The CDR3 has 17 amino acids. The germline gives CDR1 MNHEY, CDR2 SMNVEV (reference sequence). V was shortened by 2 bases and J by 13 bases, with 27 bases between the two germline ends.

This clonotype has more than one count but fewer than ten. The DNA of the CDR3 is TGTGCCAGCAGCCCACGGGTCGGGGCTAATTCACCCCTCCACTTT. It specifies CASSPRVGANSPLHF. The chain employs TRBV14 and TRBJ1-6, with D perhaps TRBD1 (5 bases). V shed 4 bases and J shed 6 bases, with 13 bases lying between them. This CDR3 has 15 residues. CDR1 is SGHDN, CDR2 FVKESK, per germline.